The T cell receptor (beta chain) under discussion was sequenced for a study of tissue T cells after allogeneic stem cell transplantation. TCRdb's copy holds only in-frame clones and misses some; the assay was immunoSEQ multiplex PCR. Counted here are more than 7,000 clones, roughly 50% occurring once; the ten biggest clones make up around 20%. Overall study results and limits: Motif-based clustering found tissue-specific repertoire signatures shared across patients, though few clones were shared.

The CDR3 has 15 residues. V gave up 2 bases and J gave up 1 base; unmatched junction bases: 2. The germline CDR1 and CDR2 sequences are SEHNR and FQNEAQ (reference sequence). With respect to this clone: The antigen is not known.

The chain uses TRBV7-9 and TRBJ2-3; 8 bases match TRBD2. This sample comprised tissue from the jejunum, obtained at autopsy. The receptor was isolated from a female donor older than 55 with lung cancer. The CDR3 here is CASSLTSGGTDTQYF. In DNA form, the CDR3 reads TGTGCCAGCAGCTTAACTAGCGGTGGCACAGATACGCAGTATTTT.